These T cell receptor beta chains were read from a single sample in a study of tumor-infiltrating lymphocytes in primary liver carcinoma. TCRdb reprocessed the multiplex PCR reads with MiXCR, giving one entry per CDR3 protein. The repertoire includes 25,000 to 35,000 distinct CDR3 sequences, around 80% of them detected once, and 35% to 40% sits in the top ten. The sequenced sample consisted of liver tumor tissue from sampling region 5. Receptor source: a man in his forties with primary liver carcinoma and hepatitis B virus infection. The CDR3 runs from the conserved cysteine through the conserved F or W. The order of the fields is clone size, D gene, J gene, V gene, CDR3 protein, CDR3 DNA. A D gene is named only where the DNA matches it firmly. Clone size is not always given. Where it is, it says once, few, many or a class for expanded clones.

clone_size: many
d_call: TRBD1
j_call: TRBJ1-6
v_call: TRBV6-5
cdr3_aa: CASRHRGVNNSLLHF
cdr3_nt: TGTGCCAGCAGGCACAGGGGGGTGAATAATTCACTCCTCCACTTT

clone_size: few
d_call: TRBD1
j_call: TRBJ2-7
v_call: TRBV6-1
cdr3_aa: CTSKAGQGITKGYF
cdr3_nt: TGTACCAGCAAAGCGGGACAGGGAATAACCAAGGGGTACTTC

clone_size: many
d_call: NA
j_call: TRBJ1-2
v_call: TRBV11-2
cdr3_aa: CASSLEGNYGHTF
cdr3_nt: TGTGCCAGCAGCTTAGAGGGGAACTATGGCCACACCTTC

clone_size: NA
d_call: TRBD2
j_call: TRBJ2-1
v_call: TRBV5-4
cdr3_aa: CTSSRSPLAGGYNEQFF
cdr3_nt: TGTACCAGCAGCCGAAGCCCCTTAGCGGGAGGCTACAATGAGCAGTTCTTC

clone_size: NA
d_call: TRBD2
j_call: TRBJ2-7
v_call: TRBV29-1
cdr3_aa: CSVGGSGSYEHYF
cdr3_nt: TGCAGCGTTGGTGGTAGCGGGAGCTACGAGCACTACTTC

clone_size: NA
d_call: NA
j_call: TRBJ2-2
v_call: TRBV14
cdr3_aa: CASSHRRTVLTGELFF
cdr3_nt: TGTGCCAGCAGCCACAGAAGGACGGTACTCACCGGGGAGTTGTTTTTT

clone_size: NA
d_call: NA
j_call: TRBJ2-3
v_call: TRBV11-2
cdr3_aa: CASSTGTSGIDTQYF
cdr3_nt: TGTGCCAGCAGCACAGGGACAAGCGGCATAGATACGCAGTATTTT

clone_size: NA
d_call: TRBD1
j_call: TRBJ2-2
v_call: TRBV5-6
cdr3_aa: CVSGPGTGVSGELFF
cdr3_nt: TGTGTCAGCGGTCCCGGGACAGGGGTCAGCGGGGAGCTGTTTTTT

clone_size: NA
d_call: NA
j_call: TRBJ2-7
v_call: TRBV11-2
cdr3_aa: CASNTQAGNDQYF
cdr3_nt: TGTGCCAGCAACACACAGGCTGGAAACGACCAGTACTTC

clone_size: NA
d_call: NA
j_call: TRBJ2-5
v_call: TRBV6-5
cdr3_aa: CASSSYRLFQETQYF
cdr3_nt: TGTGCCAGCAGCTCGTACAGGCTGTTCCAAGAGACCCAGTACTTC

clone_size: medium-sized
d_call: TRBD2
j_call: TRBJ2-1
v_call: TRBV6-5
cdr3_aa: CAIGRGTSEFF
cdr3_nt: TGTGCCATCGGGAGAGGGACTAGTGAGTTCTTC

clone_size: once
d_call: TRBD2
j_call: TRBJ2-3
v_call: TRBV4-2
cdr3_aa: CTSSQVAILAGATDTQYF
cdr3_nt: TGTACCAGCAGCCAAGTGGCAATTCTAGCGGGAGCGACAGATACGCAGTATTTT

clone_size: NA
d_call: NA
j_call: TRBJ1-1
v_call: TRBV4-2
cdr3_aa: CVTSQEYGRGFWTEAFF
cdr3_nt: TGTGTCACCAGCCAAGAGTACGGACGGGGTTTTTGGACTGAAGCTTTCTTT

clone_size: NA
d_call: NA
j_call: TRBJ1-4
v_call: TRBV12-3/TRBV12-4
cdr3_aa: CASSPLVGNEKLFF
cdr3_nt: TGTGCCAGCAGTCCCCTTGTGGGTAATGAAAAACTGTTTTTT

clone_size: NA
d_call: NA
j_call: TRBJ2-3
v_call: TRBV24-1
cdr3_aa: CATNDLGIDLTDTQYF
cdr3_nt: TGTGCCACCAATGATTTAGGAATCGATCTCACAGATACGCAGTATTTT

clone_size: NA
d_call: TRBD1
j_call: TRBJ2-7
v_call: TRBV11-2
cdr3_aa: CASSLIQGAIHNEQYF
cdr3_nt: TGTGCCAGTAGCCTCATACAGGGGGCCATTCATAACGAGCAGTACTTC

clone_size: few
d_call: TRBD1
j_call: TRBJ2-7
v_call: TRBV12-3/TRBV12-4
cdr3_aa: CASSVGTGGSYGQYF
cdr3_nt: TGTGCCAGCAGTGTGGGGACAGGGGGGTCCTACGGGCAGTACTTT

clone_size: NA
d_call: TRBD1
j_call: TRBJ2-7
v_call: TRBV5-6
cdr3_aa: CASKTGGTYERYF
cdr3_nt: TGTGCCAGCAAGACAGGGGGCACCTACGAACGGTACTTC

clone_size: NA
d_call: NA
j_call: TRBJ1-5
v_call: TRBV10-3
cdr3_aa: CAISECECYQPQHF
cdr3_nt: TGTGCCATCAGTGAGTGTGAGTGCTATCAGCCCCAGCATTTT